The following is a T cell receptor (beta chain) sequence with its context. The data are from a study of blood T cell repertoires in COVID-19. About the research overall: T cells, B-cell-depleted T cells, or PBMCs supplied cDNA or gDNA.

Clones were sequenced by immunoSEQ multiplex PCR, and TCRdb holds only the in-frame ones, with some missing. The sample records fewer than 400,000 clones, around 92% being singletons. Material for sequencing was peripheral blood. The TCR comes from a woman aged 25 to 39 with COVID-19, enrolled during active disease.

Written as DNA, the CDR3 is TGCGCCAGCAGCCATCAGACTAGCGGGGGAGGCACAGATACGCAGTATTTT. Translated, it gives CASSHQTSGGGTDTQYF. V gene TRBV4-3 combines with J gene TRBJ2-3, with 12 bases lining up with TRBD2. Germline-derived CDR1 and CDR2 are LGHNA and YSLEER. This CDR3 is 17 amino acids long. The V gene end was trimmed by 3 bases and the J gene end by 1 base; junction bases not matched to a gene: 5.